This is a list of T cell receptor beta chains from one sample in a study of radiotherapy plus CTLA-4 blockade in lung cancer. Profiled with immunoSEQ multiplex PCR; TCRdb holds only in-frame clones, not every one. Among tens of thousands of clones listed, over 60% were seen once. Here the sequenced sample was peripheral blood, taken from a patient treated with radiotherapy plus ipilimumab. The receptors were gathered from a human donor with non-small cell lung cancer whose response to radiotherapy plus ipilimumab could not be evaluated. The CDR3 runs from the conserved cysteine through the conserved F or W. D genes are given only for firm matches. The size field is filled for only some rows; it gives once, few, many or a size class.

cdr3_nt	cdr3_aa	clone_size	v_call	d_call	j_call
TGTGCCACCAGCACAGGTAGCGGAGACACAGATACGCAGTATTTT	CATSTGSGDTDTQYF	NA	TRBV15	NA	TRBJ2-3
TGCGCCAGCAGCCGCTTCTTTCAGGGGGCTGAAGCTTTCTTT	CASSRFFQGAEAFF	NA	TRBV4-3	TRBD1	TRBJ1-1
TGTGCCTGGAGTATAGGGACTAGCGGCTCCTACGAGCAGTACTTC	CAWSIGTSGSYEQYF	few	TRBV30	TRBD2	TRBJ2-7
TGTGCCAGCAGCGAACAGGTTCCGAACACTGAAGCTTTCTTT	CASSEQVPNTEAFF	NA	TRBV11-2	NA	TRBJ1-1
TGCAGCGGTCAGACTAGCCCGGACAATGAGCAGTTCTTC	CSGQTSPDNEQFF	NA	TRBV29-1	TRBD2	TRBJ2-1
TGTGCCAGCAGCCCGACTTCGATCGACACCGGGGAGCTGTTTTTT	CASSPTSIDTGELFF	NA	TRBV5-4	NA	TRBJ2-2
TGTGCCAGCAGCGTCGGACTAACATACGAGCAGTACTTC	CASSVGLTYEQYF	NA	TRBV4-2	NA	TRBJ2-7
TGTGCCAGCAGTGATGGTCGGTATGGCTACACCTTC	CASSDGRYGYTF	few	TRBV25-1	NA	TRBJ1-2
TGTGCCAGCAGTTTACTCGGGGAGACCCAGTACTTC	CASSLLGETQYF	NA	TRBV27	NA	TRBJ2-5
TGTGCCAGCAGTGAACGGGAGAACACTGAAGCTTTCTTT	CASSERENTEAFF	few	TRBV6-5	NA	TRBJ1-1
TGTGCCAGCATCTCCGGGGCGGGAGTAGTTGCAGATACGCAGTATTTT	CASISGAGVVADTQYF	NA	TRBV7-2	TRBD2	TRBJ2-3
TGTGCCAGCAGCTGGGGACTAGCGGGAGGGCGGCCCACCGGGGAGCTGTTTTTT	CASSWGLAGGRPTGELFF	NA	TRBV7-9	TRBD2	TRBJ2-2
TGTGCCAGCAGCTCACAAAGAAACACTGAAGCTTTCTTT	CASSSQRNTEAFF	NA	TRBV7-2	NA	TRBJ1-1
TGTGCCAGCAGTCAACAGGGGGCAACTAATGAAAAACTGTTTTTT	CASSQQGATNEKLFF	NA	TRBV5-5	TRBD1	TRBJ1-4
TGCGCCAGCAGCTTGGCCCCGGTTGGAACTAGCGGGAGCGATGAGCAGTTCTTC	CASSLAPVGTSGSDEQFF	few	TRBV5-1	TRBD2	TRBJ2-1
TGTGCCAGCAGCTTGGTAGGGGCCTACAATGAGCAGTTCTTC	CASSLVGAYNEQFF	NA	TRBV5-6	NA	TRBJ2-1
TGTGCCAGTAGTCCCGAGACATATAAGGGGTCCCAGTACTTC	CASSPETYKGSQYF	NA	TRBV19	NA	TRBJ2-5
TGTGCCAGCAGTTACTCCGTCGGGGTGAATGAGCAGTTCTTC	CASSYSVGVNEQFF	NA	TRBV6-5	NA	TRBJ2-1
TGTGCCAGCAGCTTATCGGCGGGAAGCGGGGGAAAGCAGTACTTC	CASSLSAGSGGKQYF	NA	TRBV11-2	TRBD2	TRBJ2-7
TGTGCCAGTAACAGGGGAAGGGGAGGAGCAGGCGGGGAGCTGTTTTTT	CASNRGRGGAGGELFF	NA	TRBV19	NA	TRBJ2-2
TGTGCCATCAGTCCAGGCTATGAGCAGTTCTTC	CAISPGYEQFF	NA	TRBV10-3	NA	TRBJ2-1
TGTGCCAGCAGTGAAGAGCCTAGCGGAATATCCTACGAGCAGTACTTC	CASSEEPSGISYEQYF	few	TRBV2	TRBD2	TRBJ2-7
TGTACCAGCAGGGTTAGCAATGAGCAGTTCTTC	CTSRVSNEQFF	few	TRBV6-5	NA	TRBJ2-1
TGTGCCACGGGGACAGGGTATGGCACTGAAGCTTTCTTT	CATGTGYGTEAFF	once	TRBV15	TRBD1	TRBJ1-1
TGTGCCAGCAGCTCTCAGCGGGGAGGGATCACCGGGGAGCTGTTTTTT	CASSSQRGGITGELFF	NA	TRBV11-2	TRBD2	TRBJ2-2
TGTGCCAGCAGCGTCGAAGCGGCTACCCACTACGAGCAGTACTTC	CASSVEAATHYEQYF	NA	TRBV7-9	NA	TRBJ2-7
TGTGCCAGCAAAACTAGGTTGGACAGGGAAGGCTACACCTTC	CASKTRLDREGYTF	NA	TRBV28	TRBD1	TRBJ1-2
TGTGCCAGCAGCTCATCGATGGGACAGGGAGAAGAAAAACTGTTTTTT	CASSSSMGQGEEKLFF	NA	TRBV7-2	TRBD1	TRBJ1-4
TGTGCCAGCAGCAGTGAACGGGATCAGCCCCAGCATTTT	CASSSERDQPQHF	once	TRBV6-5	NA	TRBJ1-5
TGTGCCAGCTCTCCCGAAGCGGACAGAGGGGGCTACGAGCAGTACTTC	CASSPEADRGGYEQYF	NA	TRBV18	NA	TRBJ2-7
TGTGCCAGCTCAAGCGGGAGTAGGCACGAGCAGTACTTC	CASSSGSRHEQYF	few	TRBV6-1	TRBD2	TRBJ2-7
TGTGCCAGCAGCGAGGCCTACGAGCAGTACTTC	CASSEAYEQYF	once	TRBV28	NA	TRBJ2-7
TGTGCCAGCAGCTCCACAGGACAGGCCTCCTACAATGAGCAGTTCTTC	CASSSTGQASYNEQFF	NA	TRBV7-9	TRBD1	TRBJ2-1
TGCGCCAGCAGCCAATCCCTAGCGGACTCCTACAATGAGCAGTTCTTC	CASSQSLADSYNEQFF	NA	TRBV4-3	TRBD2	TRBJ2-1
TGTGCCAGTAGGGAGGGACCGGCGAACACCGGGGAGCTGTTTTTT	CASREGPANTGELFF	NA	TRBV19	NA	TRBJ2-2
TGTGCCAGCGGCCAAAATAATTCACCCCTCCACTTT	CASGQNNSPLHF	few	TRBV2	NA	TRBJ1-6
TGTGCCAGCAGTCAGGATTATGGGCTTTACGAGCAGTACTTC	CASSQDYGLYEQYF	NA	TRBV5-4	NA	TRBJ2-7
TGCGCCAGCAGCCAAATGACTAGCGGCAGCTACGAGCAGTACTTC	CASSQMTSGSYEQYF	NA	TRBV4-1	TRBD2	TRBJ2-7
TGTGCCAGTAGTATAAAAACAGGGGGGACCTACGAGCAGTACTTC	CASSIKTGGTYEQYF	NA	TRBV19	TRBD1	TRBJ2-7
TGCGCCAGCAGCTCTGGACAGTTGCCCTATGGCTACACCTTC	CASSSGQLPYGYTF	NA	TRBV5-1	NA	TRBJ1-2
TGCGCCAGCAGCTTTACAGCATCGGAGACCCAGTACTTC	CASSFTASETQYF	few	TRBV5-1	NA	TRBJ2-5
TGTGCCAGCAGCTTCCAGGGGTTTGGCAATGAGCAGTTCTTC	CASSFQGFGNEQFF	few	TRBV11-2	NA	TRBJ2-1